What follows are 11 T cell receptor beta chains derived from one specimen sequenced in a study of PD-1 blockade in mismatch repair-deficient tumors (dated by TCRdb to about 2017). Library preparation was by the immunoSEQ multiplex PCR assay. TCRdb took this table from immuneACCESS and kept in-frame rearrangements with V and J called. Such tables lack part of the clones; where checked against another copy, unresolved V genes explain under half of the gap, and the rest is unexplained. This sample has tens of thousands of clones in its table, and over 70% of those were observed once. The ten largest make up about 2.4% of the sample. Read against the paper, the sample's time point label means: peripheral blood 12 weeks after first pembrolizumab dose. The input for sequencing was peripheral blood, taken 12 weeks after starting pembrolizumab. These receptors all come from an adult with mismatch repair-deficient cancer.

DNA for the CDR3: TGTGCCAGTAGTCTCAAGAAAACAGGGATGCCCCAGCATTTT. Translation: CASSLKKTGMPQHF. The V call is TRBV19, the J call TRBJ1-5, with D possibly being TRBD1 (6 bases). V lost 5 bases to trimming and J lost 9 bases, with 17 bases between them. The CDR3 has 14 residues. CDR1 is LNHDA, CDR2 SQIVND, per germline (reference sequence). Combining the CDR3 with reference TRBV19 and TRBJ1-5 gives the whole variable domain DGGITQSPKYLFRKEGQNVTLSCEQNLNHDAMYWYRQDPGQGLRLIYYSQIVNDFQKGDIAEGYSVSREKKESFPLTVTSAQKNPTAFYLCASSLKKTGMPQHFGDGTRLSIL.

The genes are TRBV2 and TRBJ2-7, with 9 bases that match TRBD1. This CDR3 is built from 14 residues. Germline lookup yields CDR1 SNHLY and CDR2 FYNNEI. J was trimmed by 4 bases and V by 4 bases; bases with no gene match: 5. The CDR3 DNA follows: TGTGCCAGCAGTGCCGGACAGGGGCCATACGAGCAGTACTTC. It translates to CASSAGQGPYEQYF.

V is TRBV19 and J is TRBJ2-3, with 10 bases matching TRBD1. In germline, CDR1 is LNHDA, CDR2 SQIVND (reference sequence). The CDR3 has 22 amino acids. V shed 9 bases, J shed 6 bases, and the junction held 33 bases outside the gene matches. This chain's CDR3 is CASENTKRPPTSPDRGADTQYF. The CDR3 DNA sequence: TGTGCCAGCGAGAATACAAAACGTCCCCCAACAAGTCCGGACAGGGGGGCCGATACGCAGTATTTT.

This rearrangement joins TRBV5-3 to TRBJ2-5; TRBD2 aligns across 11 bases. TRBV5-3 is an ORF, with its function uncertain. This CDR3 comprises 17 residues. V gave up 3 bases and J gave up 0 bases; unmatched junction bases: 7. The CDR3: CARSSPRLAGYQETQYF. CDR3 DNA: TGTGCCAGAAGCTCTCCCCGACTAGCGGGGTACCAAGAGACCCAGTACTTC.

The CDR3 DNA reads TGTGCCAGCAGTGGACAGGGCTATGGCTACACCTTC. Amino acid sequence: CASSGQGYGYTF. The chain recombines TRBV6-5 with TRBJ1-2; 8 bases agree with TRBD1. The ends lost 5 bases at V and 4 bases at J; junction bases unmatched: 0. Germline V lookup: CDR1 MNHEY, CDR2 SVGAGI. This CDR3 region has 12 residues.

Only a few counts were recorded for this clone. V and J are TRBV9 and TRBJ2-6, with no clear D. The germline gives CDR1 SGDLS, CDR2 YYNGEE. V was clipped by 0 bases and J by 3 bases, with 13 bases between them. The CDR3 is 17 residues long. CDR3 in DNA: TGTGCCAGCAGCGTAGGTGGCAGCTCCATTGGGGCCAACGTCCTGACTTTC. It encodes CASSVGGSSIGANVLTF.

The genes are TRBV28 and TRBJ2-3, with 9 bases identical to TRBD1. V shed 3 bases, J shed 2 bases, and the junction held 6 bases outside the gene matches. CDR1 is MDHEN and CDR2 is SYDVKM in the germline V gene. This CDR3 spans 16 amino acids. CDR3 amino acids: CASSFSTGGTTDTQYF. In nucleotides, the CDR3 is TGTGCCAGCAGTTTCAGCACAGGGGGCACCACAGATACGCAGTATTTT.

V gene TRBV5-6 combines with J gene TRBJ2-2; 9 bases agree with TRBD1. CDR1 is SGHDT, CDR2 YYEEEE, per germline. V lost 2 bases to trimming and J lost 7 bases; unmatched junction nucleotides: 9. There are 16 residues in the CDR3. The CDR3 nucleotides read TGTGCCAGCAGCTTCGCACAGGGGGCGAAATACGGGGAGCTGTTTTTT. This translates into CASSFAQGAKYGELFF. The full variable domain, with the rest looked up from reference TRBV5-6 and TRBJ2-2, is DAGVTQSPTHLIKTRGQQVTLRCSPKSGHDTVSWYQQALGQGPQFIFQYYEEEERQRGNFPDRFSGHQFPNYSSELNVNALLLGDSALYLCASSFAQGAKYGELFFGEGSRLTVL.

In its sample, this clone was seen once. The chain is built from TRBV9 and TRBJ2-2; TRBD1 aligns across 7 bases. The CDR3 contains 15 residues. Trimming removed 7 bases from V and 0 bases from J; junction bases left unmatched: 6. Germline lookup yields CDR1 SGDLS and CDR2 YYNGEE. CDR3 nucleotide sequence: TGTGCCAGCCACAGGGGAGTCTCGAACACCGGGGAGCTGTTTTTT. As protein: CASHRGVSNTGELFF.

The chain is built from TRBV5-4 and TRBJ2-5, with a possible D match to TRBD2 (5 bases). The CDR3 runs to 15 residues. V lost 0 bases, J lost 4 bases, and 13 bases lay in between. Germline V gives CDR1 SGHNT, CDR2 YYREEE (reference sequence). The CDR3 DNA is TGTGCCAGCAGCTTGGTACTCTCTGGAGGAGAGACCCAGTACTTC. It yields the protein CASSLVLSGGETQYF.

The chain combines TRBV5-4 with TRBJ2-1; D is unclear. CDR1 and CDR2 (germline): SGHNT, YYREEE (reference sequence). The CDR3 sequence is 15 residues long. V gave up 1 base and J gave up 4 bases, with 12 bases separating them. The CDR3 reads CASSLWPTQYNEQFF. In nucleotides, the CDR3 is TGTGCCAGCAGCTTGTGGCCCACCCAATACAATGAGCAGTTCTTC.